This T cell receptor (beta chain) was observed in a study of T cells in Graves' hyperthyroidism and ophthalmopathy. Study background: Peripheral blood was drawn at first diagnosis, prior to all treatment. Study-level points and caveats: Model-based prediction identified ophthalmopathy a median about 6 months prior to its onset.

Per germline, CDR1 PRHDT and CDR2 FYEKMQ (reference sequence). V lost 0 bases, J lost 8 bases, and 3 bases stayed unmatched. The CDR3 sequence is 14 residues long. The PBMCs studied were ones that came from approximately 9.9 ml fresh peripheral blood. Researchers took RNA transcripts and amplified the TCR beta CDR3 regions from them. HTBI primers drove first-round RT-PCR of the TCR CDR3. TCRdb reprocessed the multiplex PCR reads via MiXCR and lists one record per CDR3 protein. The table lists about 700,000 distinct CDR3 sequences, 12% to 15% of them singletons. A word on this clonotype: Its specificity is unknown.

This TCR came from a woman under 30 with Graves' hyperthyroidism. Sequencing was done on a sample of blood. The rearrangement uses TRBV13 and TRBJ1-4; 7 bases line up with TRBD1. CDR3 sequence (DNA): TGTGCCAGCAGCTTAGGCGGGGACAGAGAAAAACTGTTTTTT. Encoded protein: CASSLGGDREKLFF.